The source of this T cell receptor (beta chain) is a study of beta chain features in type 1 diabetes (dated by TCRdb to the late 2010s). About the full investigation: Mean age, gender distribution, total cell number and subset yield did not differ between patients and healthy donors. Across all samples, some 99 million sorted cells were examined, and cell number per subset correlated strongly with RNA yield. In the study, TCRB repertoires of sorted circulating CD4+ T cell subsets from recently diagnosed type 1 diabetes patients were compared with those of matched healthy donors. Naive and central memory subsets were obtained from all 30 or so donors, but regulatory and stem cell-like memory subsets were isolated from only 8 patients and roughly eight healthy donors. The paper's findings and limits, for the study overall: Sequencing cDNA rather than genomic DNA could over-represent highly expressing activated cells, although activation and CD3 levels did not differ between groups. A moderate but significant shortening of TCRB CDR3 length was observed in type 1 diabetes patients in all four CD4+ subsets. At VDJ recombination sites, type 1 diabetes patients had fewer insertions and more deleted nucleotides, which implies abnormalities in thymic rearrangement. Only small numbers of individuals were included in the HLA sub-analyses, which left unresolved whether HLA type had any influence on TCRB rearrangement. Shorter templates might be favored by PCR, yet because patient and control samples were amplified and corrected together, any such skew would affect both groups equally. The naive, central memory and regulatory TCRB repertoires appeared to resemble one another more closely among patients than among healthy donors.

Each donor gave one peripheral blood draw, approximately 0.11 L on average, collected into heparinised tubes. Using a panel that included CD45RO, CCR7, CD25, CD127, CD95 and CD27, naive, central memory, regulatory and stem cell-like memory CD4+ T cells were sorted on a BD FACSAria II. Purity was above 95% for every sorted population. PBMCs were isolated immediately by Lymphoprep density gradient centrifugation and stained directly without culture. Samples were stained and sorted in pairs, with one healthy donor and one patient per experiment, so that batch effects were minimized. CDR1 and CDR2 are drawn from the germline V gene: MDHEN, SYDVKM. Its CDR3 holds 10 amino acids, cysteine through phenylalanine. The only DNA kept is the CDR3, 30 bases in frame from the first base. In regard to this clone: No antigen is known for it. Compared with germline, one end of the junction differs, possibly owing to a read error.

All of the isolated RNA was reverse transcribed with the High Capacity cDNA Reverse Transcription Kit, so expressed TCRB transcripts were sequenced. Deep immunoSEQ sequencing was performed on naive, central memory and regulatory T cell samples, with an average of around 3.4 million total reads per sample. After sorted cells were lysed in RLT buffer, RNA was extracted with DNase-treated RNeasy Micro or Mini kits, with the choice depending on cell number. To prevent cross-contamination, each cell subset was processed individually, whereas patient and healthy donor samples were processed jointly. The immunoSEQ multiplex PCR was used to amplify TCRB sequences from cDNA, generating 87-bp fragments that spanned the CDR3 region. Sequencing of the amplicons was performed on the Illumina HiSeq platform. From the authors' description of their analysis: PCR bias was computationally corrected using synthetic template baselines, reads within Hamming distance 2 were collapsed, and singletons that could not be merged were discarded. By aligning reads against IMGT, V, D and J genes, CDR3 length, and insertions or deletions at six rearrangement sites were assigned. Within each subset, clonotype counts were normalized to the number of sorted cells before true diversity and Gini coefficients were calculated with the tcR R package. Repertoire sharing was quantified using the overlap coefficient calculated on TCRB nucleotide sequences. Out-of-frame TCRB sequences from naive cells were analyzed to stand in for the pre-selection repertoire. The clones in this table, taken by TCRdb from immuneACCESS, are in-frame only. Not every clone is retained; where verified, under half of the shortfall comes from an unresolved V gene, and the cause of the rest is unknown. From that table come the V and J calls and clone size; the DNA was used to work out D and trimming. The sample table lists under 500,000 clones, approximately 28% of them with a count of one. The ten largest clonotypes hold roughly 0.06% of the sample.

The rearrangement joined TRBV28 to TRBJ2-7; perhaps TRBD1 is the D gene, with 5 bases matching. The specimen was naive CD4+ T cells from blood. This sample's cell subset or site label indicates: true naive CD4+ T cells. The receptor was derived from a man between 18 and 29 years old in good health. The CDR3 protein: CASSGRAFSF. The nucleotides are TGTGCCAGCAGTGGCAGGGCTTTCAGCTTC.